One and the same sample provided the 16 T cell receptor beta chains below, sequenced in a study of early T cells in non-severe SARS-CoV-2 infection. TCRdb reanalysed the 5' RACE reads using MiXCR and keeps one entry per CDR3 protein. This table holds more than 50,000 distinct CDR3 sequences, 9.1% found once. Source material: whole blood. The receptor set was obtained from an adult who was a healthcare worker with PCR-confirmed SARS-CoV-2 infection or an uninfected control (not recorded which).

The rearrangement joins TRBV19 to TRBJ2-1; TRBD2 matches 15 bases. Per the germline V gene, CDR1 is LNHDA and CDR2 is SQIVND (reference sequence). The CDR3 is made up of 19 amino acids. V lost 0 bases to trimming and J lost 4 bases; unmatched junction nucleotides: 7. The CDR3 loop reads CASSIDPRTSGRAYNEQFF. The CDR3 nucleotides read TGTGCCAGTAGTATAGATCCCCGGACTAGCGGGAGGGCTTACAATGAGCAGTTCTTC.

Ten or more counts support this clonotype. The gene calls are TRBV29-1 and TRBJ2-7, with D possibly matching TRBD1 (7 bases). This CDR3 contains 13 residues. V was trimmed by 4 bases and J by 7 bases, leaving 17 bases between them. Germline values: CDR1 SQVTM, CDR2 ANQGSEA. CDR3: CSVVPKGAGEQYF. CDR3 DNA: TGCAGCGTTGTCCCTAAGGGGGCGGGGGAGCAGTACTTC.

This chain joins TRBV12-3 or TRBV12-4 and TRBJ1-5, with TRBD1 as a possible D gene (6 bases). Trimming removed 6 bases from V and 12 bases from J, with 18 bases in between. CDR3 length: 13 amino acids. The CDR3 sequence is CASSHRAQGLQHF. The CDR3 DNA follows: TGTGCCAGCAGCCACCGGGCCCAGGGGCTCCAGCATTTT.

This clonotype was observed at least ten times. V and J are TRBV28 and TRBJ2-1, with 7 bases lining up with TRBD2. This CDR3 region has 14 residues. CDR1 is MDHEN and CDR2 is SYDVKM in the germline V gene. The trim removed 2 bases at V and 10 bases at J, leaving 8 bases unmatched. CDR3 in amino acids: CASSLGLGPSEQFF. The CDR3 nucleotides read TGTGCCAGCAGTTTAGGACTAGGTCCTAGCGAGCAGTTCTTC. The entire variable domain, with the rest obtained from reference TRBV28 and TRBJ2-1, is as follows: DVKVTQSSRYLVKRTGEKVFLECVQDMDHENMFWYRQDPGLGLRLIYFSYDVKMKEKGDIPEGYSVSREKKERFSLILESASTNQTSMYLCASSLGLGPSEQFFGPGTRLTVL.

This clonotype was counted ten times or more. The rearrangement links TRBV18 to TRBJ2-7; 9 nucleotides line up with TRBD2. Germline V gene lookup returns CDR1 KGHSH and CDR2 LQKENI. Losses at the gene ends were 3 bases for V and 5 bases for J; bases not matched to a gene: 8. CDR3 length: 15 amino acids. CDR3 bases: TGTGCCAGCTCACCGGGCGGGGGGGCCTTGAACGAGCAGTACTTC. Amino acid sequence: CASSPGGGALNEQYF. Full variable domain (outside the CDR3, taken from reference TRBV18 and TRBJ2-7): NAGVMQNPRHLVRRRGQEARLRCSPMKGHSHVYWYRQLPEEGLKFMVYLQKENIIDESGMPKERFSAEFPKEGPSILRIQQVVRGDSAAYFCASSPGGGALNEQYFGPGTRLTVT.

This clonotype was observed many times. The gene calls are TRBV4-1 and TRBJ1-2; perhaps TRBD1 as D (5 bases). The CDR3 has 15 amino acids. V lost 1 base and J 4 bases, leaving 13 bases between the germline ends. The germline V gene encodes CDR1 MGHRA and CDR2 YSYEKL. The CDR3 is CASSQGVRQGYGYTF. As DNA, the CDR3 is TGCGCCAGCAGCCAAGGGGTAAGGCAGGGCTATGGCTACACCTTC.

The CDR3 bases are TGTGCCAGCAGCCGGGGTATTCAAGAGACCCAGTACTTC. As protein: CASSRGIQETQYF. V gene TRBV7-2 combines with J gene TRBJ2-5; a weak D match, TRBD2 (5 bases). CDR3 size: 13 residues. Trimming removed 5 bases from V and 2 bases from J, with 9 bases in between. CDR1 SGHTA and CDR2 FQGNSA come from the germline V gene.

In its sample, this clonotype was seen many times. The chain has TRBV10-3 and TRBJ2-1; 8 nucleotides match TRBD2. The CDR3 sequence is 16 residues long. Trimming removed 3 bases from V and 10 bases from J; junction bases left unmatched: 14. The germline V gene has CDR1 ENHRY and CDR2 SYGVKD. The CDR3 nucleotides read TGTGCCATCAGTGATCCTTGGACGGGGGGGCGATTAGAGCAGTTCTTC. As protein: CAISDPWTGGRLEQFF.

In its sample, this clonotype was seen many times. The rearrangement links TRBV10-3 to TRBJ2-1; D remains unclear. Looked up from germline, CDR1 is ENHRY and CDR2 is SYGVKD. This CDR3 contains 12 residues. The V end lost 4 bases, the J end lost 8 bases, and 9 bases lay between the germline ends. CDR3 amino acids: CAISVKDDEQFF. CDR3 sequence (DNA): TGTGCCATCAGTGTCAAGGACGATGAGCAGTTCTTC.

This clonotype was recorded many times. The CDR3 loop is CASSLDGRGQFF. CDR3 bases: TGTGCCAGCAGCTTAGACGGGAGAGGGCAGTTCTTC. The chain is built from TRBV7-2 and TRBJ2-1; perhaps TRBD2 as D (6 bases). CDR1 and CDR2 from the germline V gene are SGHTA and FQGNSA. Trimming shortened V by 1 base and J by 12 bases, and 10 bases separated the two germline ends. CDR3 length: 12 amino acids.

The chain employs TRBV5-1 and TRBJ1-1, with a possible D match to TRBD1 (5 bases). The CDR3 has 14 amino acids. From germline, CDR1 is SGHRS and CDR2 YFSETQ. Trimming shortened V by 0 bases and J by 5 bases, and 11 bases separated the two germline ends. The CDR3, as DNA: TGCGCCAGCAGCTTGGCTGGGGGTGGTACTGAAGCTTTCTTT. Protein sequence: CASSLAGGGTEAFF.

This clonotype was picked up a small number of times. V usage is TRBV5-8 and J usage is TRBJ2-7, with D perhaps matching TRBD2 (7 bases). V was shortened by 4 bases and J by 8 bases, with 10 bases between the two germline ends. The length of the CDR3 is 11 residues. CDR1 is SGHTS, CDR2 YDEGEE, per germline. The CDR3 DNA follows: TGTGCCAGCAGCCCGGGGGGCCAGCAGTACTTC. Amino acids: CASSPGGQQYF.

The chain couples TRBV13 to TRBJ2-7; weak D call: TRBD1 (5 bases). The CDR3 is 13 amino acids. Trimming cost V 4 bases and J 2 bases, with 9 bases left between them. The germline CDR1 and CDR2 sequences are PRHDT and FYEKMQ (reference sequence). CDR3 coding DNA: TGTGCCAGCAGCTCCCCCAGGGCCTACGAGCAGTACTTC. This codes for CASSSPRAYEQYF.

This clonotype was detected ten times or more. The gene calls are TRBV5-6 and TRBJ2-5; no clear D. Trimming removed 1 base at V and 0 bases at J, with 19 bases between. Germline values: CDR1 SGHDT, CDR2 YYEEEE. The CDR3 is made up of 18 amino acids. CDR3 sequence: CASSLRDPAEIYQETQYF. CDR3 in DNA: TGTGCCAGCAGCTTGCGAGACCCCGCCGAGATTTACCAAGAGACCCAGTACTTC.

Only a few counts were recorded for this clonotype. The chain is built from TRBV20-1 and TRBJ2-7, with D maybe TRBD2 (5 bases). V lost 5 bases and J 6 bases, leaving 11 bases between the germline ends. This CDR3 comprises 11 residues. Germline assignment: CDR1 DFQATT and CDR2 SNEGSKA (reference sequence). The CDR3 DNA follows: TGCAGTGCTGGACTGATGGTCGAGCAGTACTTC. Translated: CSAGLMVEQYF.

This clonotype was seen ten or more times. The CDR3 loop is CASRDVAGFTDTQYF. The CDR3 bases are TGTGCCAGCCGGGATGTAGCGGGGTTCACAGATACGCAGTATTTT. V is TRBV27 and J is TRBJ2-3; TRBD2 aligns across 8 bases. Germline V gene sequence: CDR1 MNHEY, CDR2 SMNVEV (reference sequence). The V gene end was trimmed by 8 bases and the J gene end by 2 bases; junction bases not matched to a gene: 9. The CDR3 contains 15 residues.